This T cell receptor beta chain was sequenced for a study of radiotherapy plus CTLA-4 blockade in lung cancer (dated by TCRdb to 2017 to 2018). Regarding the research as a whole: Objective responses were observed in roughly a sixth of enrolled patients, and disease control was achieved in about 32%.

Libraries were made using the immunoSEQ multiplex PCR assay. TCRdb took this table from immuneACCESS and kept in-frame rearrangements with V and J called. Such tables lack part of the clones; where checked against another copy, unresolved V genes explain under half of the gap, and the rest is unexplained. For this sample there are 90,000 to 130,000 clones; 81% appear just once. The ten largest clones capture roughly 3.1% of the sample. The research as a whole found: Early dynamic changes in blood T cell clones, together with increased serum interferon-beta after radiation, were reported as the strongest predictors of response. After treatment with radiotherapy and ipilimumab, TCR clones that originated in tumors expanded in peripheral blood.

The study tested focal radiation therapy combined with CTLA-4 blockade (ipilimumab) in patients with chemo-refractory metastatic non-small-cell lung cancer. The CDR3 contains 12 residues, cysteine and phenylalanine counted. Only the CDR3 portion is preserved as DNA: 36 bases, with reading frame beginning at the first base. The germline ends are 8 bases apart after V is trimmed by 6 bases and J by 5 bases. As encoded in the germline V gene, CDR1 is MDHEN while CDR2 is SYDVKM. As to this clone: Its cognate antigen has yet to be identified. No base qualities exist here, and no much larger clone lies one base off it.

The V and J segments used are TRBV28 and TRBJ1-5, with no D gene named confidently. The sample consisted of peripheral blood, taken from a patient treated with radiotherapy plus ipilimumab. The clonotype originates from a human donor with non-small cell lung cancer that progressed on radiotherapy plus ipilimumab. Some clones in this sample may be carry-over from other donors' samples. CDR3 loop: CASSKEDQPQHF. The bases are TGTGCCAGCAGCAAGGAGGATCAGCCCCAGCATTTT.